This entry lists 17 T cell receptor beta chains sequenced from one sample in a study of cytomegalovirus exposure and HLA in healthy donors listed by TCRdb under 2017. The library was prepared using the immunoSEQ multiplex PCR assay. A mixture of 60 forward primers for TCR Vbeta segments and 13 reverse primers for TCR Jbeta segments was used in the multiplex PCR. Drawn from immuneACCESS, this table holds only the in-frame rearrangements with V and J called that TCRdb kept. Clones are partly lost; checked studies trace under half to an unresolved V gene and leave the rest unexplained. This sample lists about 190,000 clones; 79% were detected once. The ten biggest clones cover about 1.6% of the sample. Sequences were obtained from PBMCs. The receptors derive from a woman aged 45-65 years in good health and CMV-seronegative.

The chain employs TRBV25-1 and TRBJ2-5; 9 nucleotides match TRBD2. V shed 1 base, J shed 5 bases, and the junction held 11 bases outside the gene matches. The CDR3 is 17 amino acids. Germline V gene lookup returns CDR1 MGHDK and CDR2 SYGVNS. The CDR3 reads CASSEWGRIAGVETQYF. The CDR3 bases are TGTGCCAGCAGTGAATGGGGCAGGATAGCGGGAGTGGAGACCCAGTACTTC.

This chain uses TRBV2 with TRBJ2-3, with D possibly being TRBD1 (6 bases). V lost 4 bases and J 3 bases, leaving 17 bases between the germline ends. This CDR3 region has 16 residues. Germline V gene data show CDR1 as SNHLY and CDR2 as FYNNEI. The CDR3 DNA follows: TGTGCCAGCAGTGGCGAGGGCGGCAGGGGTACAGATACGCAGTATTTT. Translating it yields CASSGEGGRGTDTQYF.

This chain connects TRBV5-1 to TRBJ2-1; D uncertain. Trimming took off 4 bases at V and 4 bases at J, with 9 bases between the two ends. Per the germline V gene, CDR1 is SGHRS and CDR2 is YFSETQ. The CDR3 covers 13 residues. The CDR3 sequence is CASSLSPYNEQFF. Written as DNA, the CDR3 is TGCGCCAGCAGCCTTTCTCCTTACAATGAGCAGTTCTTC.

The chain recombines TRBV4-3 with TRBJ1-1; D unclear. The CDR3 consists of 16 residues. V dropped 4 bases and J dropped 5 bases, with 20 bases sitting between them. Germline values: CDR1 LGHNA, CDR2 YSLEER. The CDR3 here is CASSLIIMVESTEAFF. Here the CDR3 DNA reads TGCGCCAGCAGCCTTATAATAATGGTAGAATCGACTGAAGCTTTCTTT.

V and J are TRBV29-1 and TRBJ1-1; D not resolved. CDR3 length: 15 amino acids. Trimming removed 2 bases at V and 0 bases at J, with 13 bases between. The V gene's germline CDR1 is SQVTM and CDR2 ANQGSEA. The CDR3 DNA is TGCAGCGTTGAATGGCAGCGGCCTGTGAACACTGAAGCTTTCTTT. The encoded protein is CSVEWQRPVNTEAFF.

The V gene is TRBV19, the J gene TRBJ1-6; TRBD1 aligns across 10 bases. The CDR3 runs to 16 residues. The V and J ends lost 7 bases and 0 bases, in that order; junction bases with no gene match: 3. Germline-derived CDR1 and CDR2 are LNHDA and SQIVND (reference sequence). CDR3 nucleotides: TGTGCCAGTAAAGACAGGGGGCCCTCCTATAATTCACCCCTCCACTTT. Protein product: CASKDRGPSYNSPLHF.

This sequence joins TRBV6-4 and TRBJ1-6, with TRBD1 identical over 7 bases. V lost 3 bases and J lost 6; bases outside the gene matches: 11. This CDR3 region has 17 residues. Per the germline V gene, CDR1 is MRHNA and CDR2 is SNTAGT. Written as DNA, the CDR3 is TGTGCCAGCAGTGATTTCCCCGGGACAGCCTTTAATTCACCCCTCCACTTT. This encodes CASSDFPGTAFNSPLHF.

A few counts support this clone. V is TRBV4-1 and J is TRBJ1-4, with 7 nucleotides matching TRBD1. The junction had 12 bases not matched to a gene; V was cut back by 4 bases and J by 7 bases. This CDR3 spans 16 amino acids. CDR1 is MGHRA and CDR2 is YSYEKL in the germline V gene. The CDR3 region is CASSLRQGPTGEKLFF. The CDR3 nucleotides read TGCGCCAGCAGCCTACGACAGGGTCCCACAGGTGAAAAACTGTTTTTT.

The chain joins TRBV5-4 to TRBJ1-2, with 7 bases matching TRBD1. V dropped 4 bases and J dropped 3; count of bases not matched to a gene: 15. From germline, CDR1 is SGHNT and CDR2 YYREEE (reference sequence). The CDR3 contains 17 residues. CDR3 residues: CASSTRQGGVDHYGYTF. Here the CDR3 DNA reads TGTGCCAGCAGCACAAGACAGGGCGGGGTAGACCACTATGGCTACACCTTC.

This chain joins TRBV18 and TRBJ1-4, with D hard to call. The V and J ends lost 3 bases and 8 bases respectively, with 16 bases between them. The CDR3 loop spans 15 amino acids. Germline values: CDR1 KGHSH, CDR2 LQKENI. CDR3 coding DNA: TGTGCCAGCTCACCCAGTAGTGGGTACGGGGAAAAACTGTTTTTT. Amino acids: CASSPSSGYGEKLFF.

V usage is TRBV7-3 and J usage is TRBJ2-3; D remains ambiguous. CDR3 length: 12 amino acids. Germline V gives CDR1 SGHTA, CDR2 FQGTGA. V lost 5 bases and J lost 5, with 8 bases in between. The CDR3 nucleotides read TGTGCCAGCAGCATGAGTGGAGATACGCAGTATTTT. Translating it yields CASSMSGDTQYF.

This clone was observed a single time. The chain carries TRBV11-1 and TRBJ1-6, with 9 bases that match TRBD1. The CDR3 totals 14 residues. Germline V lookup: CDR1 SGHAT, CDR2 FQDESV (reference sequence). J gave up 7 bases and V 5 bases, and 3 bases lay outside the gene matches. CDR3 sequence (DNA): TGTGCCAGCAGCCCCGGGACAGGGAATTCACCCCTCCACTTT. Its translation is CASSPGTGNSPLHF.

For the CDR3, the DNA is TGCGCCAGCAGCTCCGTACCCGGACAGGGGGTGGGTTCACCCCTCCACTTT. Encoded protein: CASSSVPGQGVGSPLHF. The V and J genes are TRBV5-1 and TRBJ1-6; 10 nucleotides align to TRBD1. Per germline, CDR1 SGHRS and CDR2 YFSETQ. J was trimmed by 9 bases and V by 3 bases; bases with no gene match: 12. The length of the CDR3 is 17 residues.

The CDR3 nucleotides are TGTGCCAGCAGTGATGAGCGGGAGATCTCCTACGAGCAGTACTTC. This encodes CASSDEREISYEQYF. The chain uses TRBV2 and TRBJ2-7; 8 nucleotides align to TRBD2. Germline V gene sequence: CDR1 SNHLY, CDR2 FYNNEI. This CDR3 has 15 amino acids. J gave up 0 bases and V 3 bases, and 4 bases lay outside the gene matches.

The chain joins TRBV11-2 to TRBJ2-7, with 8 bases that match TRBD2. The length of the CDR3 is 15 residues. With 2 bases clipped from V and 2 bases from J, the junction kept 5 bases outside the gene matches. Germline V gives CDR1 SGHAT, CDR2 FQNNGV. CDR3 sequence reads: CASSLKGGLAYEQYF. CDR3 bases: TGTGCCAGCAGCTTAAAGGGGGGACTAGCCTACGAGCAGTACTTC.

This chain uses TRBV2 with TRBJ2-4; possible D gene TRBD2, 6 bases. The V and J ends lost 3 bases and 5 bases respectively, with 14 bases between them. The CDR3 runs 15 residues. Per germline, CDR1 SNHLY and CDR2 FYNNEI. The CDR3 coding sequence is TGTGCCAGCAGTGAGCGCCAGGGAGGTCAAAACATTCAGTACTTC. Residues: CASSERQGGQNIQYF.

This clone has a single count. The rearrangement uses TRBV11-3 and TRBJ2-7; 11 bases match TRBD2. In germline, CDR1 is SGHNT, CDR2 YENEEA. J lost 3 bases, V lost 5 bases, and 3 bases had no gene match. The CDR3 has 14 residues. CDR3 nucleotide sequence: TGTGCCAGCAGCCCCACTAGCGGGAGCTACGAGCAGTACTTC. Its protein is CASSPTSGSYEQYF.